These 27 T cell receptor beta chains originate from one sample sequenced in a study of cytomegalovirus exposure and HLA in healthy donors (dated by TCRdb to 2017 to 2019). Receptor amplification or capture employed the immunoSEQ multiplex PCR assay. For the multiplex PCR, a mixture combining 60 forward primers for TCR Vbeta segments and 13 reverse primers for TCR Jbeta segments was used. TCRdb retrieved this table from immuneACCESS and kept in-frame rearrangements only. Not all clones are present; in checked studies, unresolved V genes account for under half, and no reason is known for the remainder. Across this sample there are hundreds of thousands of clones, with 70% to 85% seen only once. The ten largest clones add up to around 2.9% of the sample. The specimen was PBMCs. All receptors derive from a woman aged 55-75 years in good health and CMV-seropositive.

The CDR3 here is CASSEGQLDSYEQYF. CDR3 DNA: TGTGCCAGCAGTGAGGGACAGCTCGACTCCTACGAGCAGTACTTC. The chain carries TRBV25-1 and TRBJ2-7; TRBD1 agrees at 7 bases. Germline V gives CDR1 MGHDK, CDR2 SYGVNS. V was pared by 3 bases and J by 0 bases, with 5 bases of the junction left unmatched. The CDR3 is 15 residues long.

This rearrangement joins TRBV19 to TRBJ2-1, with a possible D match to TRBD2 (7 bases). V gave up 0 bases and J gave up 5 bases, with 14 bases separating them. This CDR3 has 16 residues. Per the germline V gene, CDR1 is LNHDA and CDR2 is SQIVND (reference sequence). CDR3 in DNA: TGTGCCAGTAGTATAGATCACGGCGGGGGCAACAATGAGCAGTTCTTC. Translation gives CASSIDHGGGNNEQFF.

The gene calls are TRBV5-4 and TRBJ2-3, with TRBD2 matching over 16 bases. CDR1 is SGHNT, CDR2 YYREEE, per germline (reference sequence). J gave up 4 bases and V 3 bases, and 5 bases lay outside the gene matches. The length of the CDR3 is 17 residues. Here the CDR3 DNA reads TGTGCCAGCAGCTCTGGGACTAGCGGGGGGGCCGCAGATACGCAGTATTTT. It is translated as CASSSGTSGGAADTQYF.

The rearrangement links TRBV5-1 to TRBJ1-1; no definite D call. Germline V gene lookup returns CDR1 SGHRS and CDR2 YFSETQ. Deletions cut 0 bases from V and 3 bases from J, with 9 bases between. This CDR3 has 14 amino acids. CDR3 loop: CASSLVNRDTEAFF. CDR3 sequence (DNA): TGCGCCAGCAGCTTGGTGAATCGGGACACTGAAGCTTTCTTT.

The chain couples TRBV4-1 to TRBJ1-4; D ambiguous. V lost 4 bases and J 3 bases, leaving 15 bases between the germline ends. The CDR3 contains 16 residues. The germline V gene has CDR1 MGHRA and CDR2 YSYEKL. The CDR3, as DNA: TGCGCCAGCAGCCTATCCAGCCCCGGGTCTAATGAAAAACTGTTTTTT. Amino acids: CASSLSSPGSNEKLFF.

The V and J genes are TRBV7-3 and TRBJ2-2, with D possibly TRBD1 on 6 matching bases. Germline CDR1 and CDR2: SGHTA and FQGTGA. Between the trimmed V and J ends, which lost 5 bases and 1 base, there was a span of 11 bases. This CDR3 spans 15 amino acids. CDR3 nucleotide sequence: TGTGCCAGCAGCAACGACAGGAGGAACACCGGGGAGCTGTTTTTT. This encodes CASSNDRRNTGELFF. Based on the CDR3 plus reference TRBV7-3 and TRBJ2-2, the full variable domain is GAGVSQTPSNKVTEKGKYVELRCDPISGHTALYWYRQSLGQGPEFLIYFQGTGAADDSGLPNDRFFAVRPEGSVSTLKIQRTERGDSAVYLCASSNDRRNTGELFFGEGSRLTVL.

This chain joins TRBV28 and TRBJ1-1, with D unresolved. Germline V lookup: CDR1 MDHEN, CDR2 SYDVKM. V was pared by 5 bases and J by 6 bases, with 16 bases between. This CDR3 region has 14 residues. The CDR3 bases are TGTGCCAGCAGTACCCCTCCCGGCGGATCTGAAGCTTTCTTT. Translation gives CASSTPPGGSEAFF.

This clone was detected once. The chain uses TRBV7-2 and TRBJ2-5; the D gene is possibly TRBD1 (8 bases). CDR3 length equals 14 residues. Per the germline V gene, CDR1 is SGHTA and CDR2 is FQGNSA. V lost 5 bases and J 5 bases, leaving 15 bases between the germline ends. CDR3 protein: CASSPTGEGETQYF. As DNA, the CDR3 is TGTGCCAGCAGCCCGACAGGGGAGGGGGAGACCCAGTACTTC.

This chain joins TRBV11-2 and TRBJ1-6, with D possibly matching TRBD1 (5 bases). The CDR3 totals 15 residues. Germline V gene sequence: CDR1 SGHAT, CDR2 FQNNGV. V was clipped by 2 bases and J by 9 bases, with 14 bases between them. Here the CDR3 DNA reads TGTGCCAGCAGCTTAAGGCAGGGAGGTGGTTCACCCCTCCACTTT. Translated: CASSLRQGGGSPLHF.

CDR3 DNA: TGCACCAGCAGCCAAGGGGGGGGGCACCATGAAAAACTGTTTTTT. This codes for CTSSQGGGHHEKLFF. This sequence joins TRBV1 and TRBJ1-4. TRBV1 represents a pseudogene. The CDR3 is 15 amino acids.

J is TRBJ1-3 and V is TRBV28, with a tentative D call TRBD1 (5 bases). V dropped 5 bases and J dropped 1 base, with 9 bases sitting between them. CDR1 MDHEN and CDR2 SYDVKM come from the germline V gene. The CDR3 totals 14 residues. CDR3 loop: CASSLGGSGNTIYF. The CDR3 DNA is TGTGCCAGCAGTCTGGGGGGTTCTGGAAACACCATATATTTT.

The rearrangement uses TRBV6-1 and TRBJ2-3, with D uncertain. Germline-derived CDR1 and CDR2 are MNHNS and SASEGT. V gave up 2 bases and J gave up 15 bases, with 15 bases separating them. The CDR3 covers 12 residues. CDR3 bases: TGTGCCAGCAGTGAACCTGAGACGAGGTTATATTTT. Translated, it gives CASSEPETRLYF.

This chain links TRBV6-5 with TRBJ1-4; 8 bases align to TRBD1. The CDR3 has 15 residues. CDR1 and CDR2 from the germline V gene are MNHEY and SVGAGI. Trimming at V came to 5 bases and at J to 10 bases, leaving 12 bases not matched to a gene. The CDR3 loop reads CASSPNWTGRGKLFF. The DNA for the CDR3 is TGTGCCAGCAGTCCCAATTGGACAGGGAGGGGAAAACTGTTTTTT.

This clone was counted a single time. The rearrangement uses TRBV27 and TRBJ2-2; D is perhaps TRBD1 (5 bases). CDR1 is MNHEY, CDR2 SMNVEV, per germline (reference sequence). Trimming took off 7 bases at V and 11 bases at J, with 23 bases between the two ends. The CDR3 extends over 15 amino acids. CDR3 protein: CASTFLGAAGVELFF. The DNA for the CDR3 is TGTGCCAGCACCTTCTTAGGGGCGGCCGGAGTCGAGCTGTTTTTT.

The rearrangement links TRBV2 to TRBJ2-7; 11 nucleotides line up with TRBD2. With 3 bases clipped from V and 1 base from J, the junction kept 2 bases outside the gene matches. Germline V gene data show CDR1 as SNHLY and CDR2 as FYNNEI. This CDR3 spans 15 amino acids. CDR3 residues: CASSEGLAVSYEQYF. The CDR3 DNA is TGTGCCAGCAGTGAGGGACTAGCGGTATCCTACGAGCAGTACTTC.

The chain couples TRBV15 to TRBJ2-7; 10 nucleotides line up with TRBD1. Per germline, CDR1 LNHNV and CDR2 YYDKDF (reference sequence). The CDR3 contains 15 residues. V shed 3 bases and J 0 bases; nucleotides not matched to a gene: 2. The CDR3 reads CATSSGDRGSYEQYF. For the CDR3, the DNA is TGTGCCACCAGCAGCGGGGACAGGGGCTCCTACGAGCAGTACTTC.

V usage is TRBV5-5 and J usage is TRBJ1-6; D gene uncertain. The CDR3 runs to 15 residues. The germline CDR1 and CDR2 sequences are SGHKS and YYEKEE (reference sequence). Deletions cut 5 bases from V and 1 base from J, with 10 bases between. The CDR3 sequence is CASSDQRSYNSPLHF. The CDR3 bases are TGTGCCAGCAGTGACCAGCGATCCTATAATTCACCCCTCCACTTT.

This clone has more than one count but fewer than ten. The chain has TRBV29-1 and TRBJ2-7, with a tentative D call TRBD1 (6 bases). The CDR3 covers 13 residues. CDR1 is SQVTM, CDR2 ANQGSEA, per germline. V was clipped by 4 bases and J by 0 bases, with 10 bases between them. The CDR3 DNA is TGCAGCGTTGGTGGACAGACCTCCTACGAGCAGTACTTC. Translation gives CSVGGQTSYEQYF.

CDR3 nucleotides: TGCGCCAGCAGCTTGCAGGGGCCGAACACCGGGGAGCTGTTTTTT. Translated: CASSLQGPNTGELFF. The chain links TRBV5-1 to TRBJ2-2; possible D gene TRBD1, 6 bases. Per the germline V gene, CDR1 is SGHRS and CDR2 is YFSETQ. This CDR3 is 15 amino acids long. V dropped 1 base and J dropped 0 bases, with 7 bases sitting between them.

The chain uses TRBV18 and TRBJ1-1, with D tentatively TRBD1 (5 bases). The CDR3 runs to 14 residues. Germline CDR1 is KGHSH and CDR2 is LQKENI. The germline V and J ends were trimmed by 6 bases and 1 base, with 12 bases remaining between them. CDR3 in amino acids: CASSERRGNTEAFF. The CDR3, as DNA: TGTGCCAGCTCCGAAAGGAGGGGGAACACTGAAGCTTTCTTT.

The V and J genes are TRBV30 and TRBJ2-7; D may be TRBD2 (5 bases). V was clipped by 3 bases and J by 9 bases, with 12 bases between them. The CDR3 covers 11 residues. Looked up from germline, CDR1 is GTSNPN and CDR2 is SVGIG (reference sequence). CDR3 nucleotides: TGTGCCTGGAGCCCCTTGGGGAGGCAGTACTTC. This gives the protein CAWSPLGRQYF.

The chain joins TRBV10-2 to TRBJ2-5, with D maybe TRBD2 (6 bases). Germline values: CDR1 WSHSY, CDR2 SAAADI. V lost 3 bases, J lost 0 bases, and 8 bases lay in between. The CDR3 length is 14 residues. The chain's CDR3 is CASSDRTNQETQYF. The CDR3 bases are TGCGCCAGCAGTGACCGGACTAACCAAGAGACCCAGTACTTC.

V gene TRBV6-1 combines with J gene TRBJ2-7, with D tentatively TRBD1 (5 bases). The CDR3 runs 13 residues. Germline V lookup: CDR1 MNHNS, CDR2 SASEGT. V was trimmed by 6 bases and J by 7 bases, leaving 16 bases between them. The CDR3 sequence: CASSPREVPEQYF. In DNA, the CDR3 is TGTGCCAGCAGCCCCAGGGAAGTTCCGGAGCAGTACTTC.

This clone has only a few counts. The chain couples TRBV27 to TRBJ1-5, with 7 bases fitting TRBD1. Trimming cost V 6 bases and J 2 bases; bases outside gene matches: 13. Germline assignment: CDR1 MNHEY and CDR2 SMNVEV (reference sequence). This CDR3 is built from 17 residues. The CDR3 is CASRQVLAGGGNQPQHF. CDR3 DNA: TGTGCCAGCAGACAGGTCCTCGCAGGGGGTGGCAATCAGCCCCAGCATTTT.

Turning to this clone: Sequence at one end of the junction differs from germline and may be a read error. Distinct nucleotide sequences in the sample also encode this CDR3. The chain employs TRBV18 and TRBJ1-6, with a tentative D call TRBD1 (5 bases). This CDR3 has 13 residues. The germline gives CDR1 KGHSH, CDR2 LQKENI. CDR3: CASSPDRNSPLHF. In nucleotides, the CDR3 is TGTGCCAGTTCACCCGACAGAAATTCACCCCTCCACTTT. Supplemented by reference TRBV18 and TRBJ1-6, the full variable domain reads NAGVMQNPRHLVRRRGQEARLRCSPMKGHSHVYWYRQLPEEGLKFMVYLQKENIIDESGMPKERFSAEFPKEGPSILRIQQVVRGDSAAYFCASSPDRNSPLHFGNGTRLTVT.

The gene calls are TRBV4-3 and TRBJ1-1; 8 bases map to TRBD1. The CDR3 runs 14 residues. The V and J ends lost 4 bases and 1 base, in that order; junction bases with no gene match: 2. Germline V gives CDR1 LGHNA, CDR2 YSLEER. CDR3 residues: CASSLGQGNTEAFF. CDR3 DNA sequence: TGCGCCAGCAGCCTAGGACAGGGGAACACTGAAGCTTTCTTT.

This chain connects TRBV7-6 to TRBJ2-5; 11 nucleotides agree with TRBD2. The CDR3 contains 17 residues. Looked up from germline, CDR1 is SGHVS and CDR2 is FNYEAQ. Unmatched junction bases numbered 9, after V lost 5 bases and J lost 1 base. CDR3 DNA sequence: TGTGCCAGCAGCCCGTATAGCGGGGGGGGCTCCCAAGAGACCCAGTACTTC. This codes for CASSPYSGGGSQETQYF.